Below, one T cell receptor (beta chain) is given with its context. Its matching antigen is unknown. This specimen includes other DNA sequences encoding the same CDR3. This specimen comes from a study of T cell responses to AZD1222 COVID-19 vaccine. Overall study results and limits: It should be noted that donors were predominantly white British and more often female, and clonal diversity was possibly underestimated. Dominant at 160-218 and 743-854, vaccine-associated CD4 TCRs also spanned spike. Seropositive at baseline were only a handful of AZD1222 recipients.

Profiled with immunoSEQ multiplex PCR; TCRdb holds only in-frame clones, not every one. This sample yields nearly 110,000 clones, of which about 92% are seen a single time; under 9.5% belongs to the top ten. This CDR3 region has 13 residues. Germline CDR1 reads MNHEY; CDR2 reads SVGAGI. Trimming took off 5 bases at V and 0 bases at J, with 7 bases between the two ends. The rearrangement uses TRBV6-5 and TRBJ1-1, with D unclear. Sample: peripheral blood, taken 28 days after the second AZD1222 dose. The clonotype was recovered from an adult who received the AZD1222 COVID-19 vaccine. The CDR3 DNA sequence: TGTGCCAGCAGTCCCCCATTGAACACTGAAGCTTTCTTT. Translation: CASSPPLNTEAFF.